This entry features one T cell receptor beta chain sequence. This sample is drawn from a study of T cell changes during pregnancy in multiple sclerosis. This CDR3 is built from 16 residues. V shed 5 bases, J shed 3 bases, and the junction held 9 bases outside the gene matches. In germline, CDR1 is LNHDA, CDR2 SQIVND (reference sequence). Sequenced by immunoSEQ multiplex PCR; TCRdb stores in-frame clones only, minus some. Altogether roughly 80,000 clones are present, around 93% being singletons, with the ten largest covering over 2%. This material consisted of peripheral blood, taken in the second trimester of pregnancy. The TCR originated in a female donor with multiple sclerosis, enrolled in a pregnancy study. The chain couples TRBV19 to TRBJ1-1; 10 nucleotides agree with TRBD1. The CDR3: CASSPWTGGIDTEAFF. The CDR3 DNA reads TGTGCCAGTAGTCCTTGGACAGGGGGAATAGACACTGAAGCTTTCTTT. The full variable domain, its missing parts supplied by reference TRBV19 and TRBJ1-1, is DGGITQSPKYLFRKEGQNVTLSCEQNLNHDAMYWYRQDPGQGLRLIYYSQIVNDFQKGDIAEGYSVSREKKESFPLTVTSAQKNPTAFYLCASSPWTGGIDTEAFFGQGTRLTVV.